This T cell receptor (beta chain) originates from a study of cytomegalovirus exposure and HLA in healthy donors. Study-level findings and limits: Clonal expansion was found to be greater in HLA-associated TCR beta chains than in equally common others in a later analysis. Cytomegalovirus-associated TCR beta chains were listed, numbering 150 to 200.

The CDR3 spans 16 residues. With 4 bases clipped from V and 3 bases from J, the junction kept 9 bases outside the gene matches. Germline CDR1 SGHRS, CDR2 YFSETQ. Amplification used 60 Vbeta primers and 13 Jbeta primers. Using immunoSEQ multiplex PCR, the repertoire was profiled, and TCRdb retains in-frame clones only, with some absent. The table has some 120,000 clones, more than 65% seen once. Concerning this clone itself: Antigen unknown.

The specimen sequenced was PBMCs. The chain combines TRBV5-1 with TRBJ2-3; 9 nucleotides align to TRBD1. This clonotype originated in a woman aged 60-75 years in good health and CMV-seropositive. The CDR3 bases are TGCGCCAGCAGCGAAGCCGGGACAGGGACTACAGATACGCAGTATTTT. This translates into CASSEAGTGTTDTQYF.